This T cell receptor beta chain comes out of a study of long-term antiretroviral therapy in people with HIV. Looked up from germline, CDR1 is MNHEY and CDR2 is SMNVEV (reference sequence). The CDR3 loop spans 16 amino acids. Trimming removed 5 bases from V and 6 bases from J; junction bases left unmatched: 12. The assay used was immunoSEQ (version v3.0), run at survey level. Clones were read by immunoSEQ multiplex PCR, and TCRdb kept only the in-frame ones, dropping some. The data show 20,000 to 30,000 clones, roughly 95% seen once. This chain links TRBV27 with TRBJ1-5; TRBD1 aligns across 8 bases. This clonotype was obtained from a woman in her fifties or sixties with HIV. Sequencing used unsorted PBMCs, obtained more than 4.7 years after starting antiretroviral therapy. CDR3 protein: CASSPRTGLLTQPQHF. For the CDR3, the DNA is TGTGCCAGCAGTCCCCGGACAGGGCTGTTAACTCAGCCCCAGCATTTT.